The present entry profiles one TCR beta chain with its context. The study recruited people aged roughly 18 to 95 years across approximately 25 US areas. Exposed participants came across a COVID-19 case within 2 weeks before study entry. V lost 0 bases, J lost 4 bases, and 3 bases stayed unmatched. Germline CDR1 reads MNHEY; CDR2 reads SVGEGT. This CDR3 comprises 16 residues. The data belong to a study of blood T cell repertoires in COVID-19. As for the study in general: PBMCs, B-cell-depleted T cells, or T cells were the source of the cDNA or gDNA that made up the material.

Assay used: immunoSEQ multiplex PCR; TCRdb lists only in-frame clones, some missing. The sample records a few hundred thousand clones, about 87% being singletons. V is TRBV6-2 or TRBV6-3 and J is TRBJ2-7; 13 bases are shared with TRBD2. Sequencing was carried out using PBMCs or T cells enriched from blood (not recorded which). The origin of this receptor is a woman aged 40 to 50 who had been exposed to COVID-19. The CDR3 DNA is TGTGCCAGCAGTTACTCGGGACTAGCGGGGCTATACGAGCAGTACTTC. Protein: CASSYSGLAGLYEQYF.